The sequence of this T cell receptor (beta chain) was determined in a study of shared clonotypes between healthy human individuals (dated by TCRdb to 2020 to 2021). About the full investigation: Three men and two women, aged 18 to 49 years, made up the cohort. Blood TCR repertoires of roughly five healthy adults were deeply sequenced to estimate repertoire size and the extent of clonotype sharing between individuals. To increase sequencing depth and limit assay-specific biases, different laboratories used diverse techniques to prepare libraries and sequence TCR repertoires. For each donor, CD4 naive and CD4 memory were each run on three plates, CD8 naive on two plates, and CD8 memory on one plate. Leukapheresis yielded between about 0.9 and 9 billion PBMCs per donor.

TCR CDR3 regions were amplified from genomic DNA by multiplex PCR using the deep immunoSEQ assay. For each cell subset, the extracted genomic DNA was distributed evenly across all wells of several immunoSEQ 96-well plates, and each plate served as one replicate. For sorted subsets, each replicate PCR was loaded with around 220 ng genomic DNA, equivalent to 32,000 or so T cell genomes. The purified libraries were quantified using a Qubit 3.0 fluorometer, sized with a Bioanalyzer 2100, and then quantified again using the KAPA Library Quantification kit. Each immunoSEQ 96-well plate was sequenced on its own single-read 150-cycle Illumina NextSeq 550 flow cell. In the paper's pipeline: Because the immunoSEQ output held only junctional sequences and lacked quality scores, the filtering could not match the filtering applied to full-length reads. Sequences were annotated with PyIR, a Python wrapper for IgBLAST v1.9, using IMGT germline references to assign V/J genes and CDR3. Reads were filtered out if the reads had weak V/J assignments (E-value above 1e-6), no CDR3, stop codons, out-of-frame junctions, or ambiguous translated residues. V3J clonotypes were defined as sequences sharing the same inferred V gene, J gene, and CDR3 amino acid sequence. Percentage overlap between repertoires was computed as shared unique clonotypes divided by the size of the smaller repertoire. Three approaches were used to assess repertoire richness: RTK rarefaction, the Chao1 estimator, and Recon v2.1 estimates of unobserved clonotypes. Generation probabilities for all TCRbeta clonotypes obtained by the gDNA method from a few donors were computed using OLGA. Held by TCRdb, this immuneACCESS table contains in-frame sequences only and omits some clones. Under half of the omission traces to an unresolved V gene where checked; the cause of the rest is unknown. V and J calls plus clone size are reproduced from that table; the DNA served to infer D and trimming. The sample contains more than 2 million clones, around 95% of them found a single time. The ten largest clones add up to around 0.13% of the sample.

Donors were healthy HIV-negative adults with no recently reported acute infections or vaccinations. Only Caucasian adults living in Nashville, Tennessee, USA were represented among the donors. Magnetic negative selection was used to enrich CD4+ T cells, after which naive cells were positively selected on CD45RA and the negative fraction became the memory subset. Blood was collected by leukapheresis, and PBMCs were isolated by Ficoll-Histopaque density gradient centrifugation and then cryopreserved in liquid nitrogen vapor phase. Purity and quantity of every magnetically sorted T cell population were checked by analytical flow cytometry. From each sorted fraction, genomic DNA was isolated and quantified by UV absorbance on a Nanodrop 2000c. CDR1 MNHEY and CDR2 SVGAGI were looked up in the germline V gene. The CDR3 numbers 14 residues from cysteine through phenylalanine. Only the CDR3 portion is preserved as DNA: 42 bases, with reading frame beginning at the first base. V was cut back by 6 bases and J by 1 base, leaving a gap of 9 bases between them.

Comments on this clone: The target of this receptor is not known. It has no much larger one-base neighbor in the sample; base qualities were not kept. Other DNA sequences from this sample encode an identical CDR3 as well.

What the work shows at the level of the full study, not this receptor alone: Across a handful of donors, approximately 5% of naive CD4, approximately 3.5% of naive CD8, 2.3% of memory CD4, and roughly 0.41% of memory CD8 clonotypes were shared. Naive subsets generally had larger estimated clonotype richness than memory subsets did. Pairwise subsampling indicated that sequencing depth was expected to affect the degree of clonotype sharing among donors. Even with the large sequencing depth, rarefaction of the sorted-subset datasets indicated that sequencing was incomplete. Because the study included only a small number of donors, the genetic and exposure-history diversity represented was limited. Sampling was limited to blood, and TCR repertoires in tissue likely differ from TCR repertoires in blood. Compared with non-shared clonotypes, the clonotypes found in all four sorted-subset donors had higher generation probabilities.

Sequences were obtained from naive CD4+ T cells sorted from blood. Per the publication, the cell subset or site label means: CD45RA+ positively selected. Recombination linked TRBV6-5 to TRBJ2-2, with TRBD2 tentatively as D gene (6 bases match). The origin of this receptor is a man in his late teens or twenties in good health. DNA sequence: TGTGCCAGCAGCCGGGGACTGAACACCGGGGAGCTGTTTTTT. This yields the protein CASSRGLNTGELFF.